Following are 11 T cell receptor beta chains from one sample sequenced in a study of PD-L1 blockade in urothelial cancer (dated by TCRdb to 2016 to 2017). Library preparation employed the immunoSEQ multiplex PCR assay. This immuneACCESS table, as held by TCRdb, lists in-frame sequences with V and J called but not all clones. Of the missing ones, under half trace to an unresolved V gene in checked studies; the others have no known cause. This sample is represented by 45,000 or so clones; approximately 89% of them were singletons. The ten biggest clones cover almost 4% of the sample. The sequencing used PBMCs, collected around atezolizumab (anti-PD-L1) treatment. The receptors here all came from an elderly man with urothelial cancer.

V gene TRBV5-8 combines with J gene TRBJ2-1; D may be TRBD1 (6 bases). V was pared by 2 bases and J by 0 bases, with 9 bases between. The CDR3 runs to 15 residues. The germline CDR1 and CDR2 sequences are SGHTS and YDEGEE. This CDR3 is CASSLQGSSYNEQFF. CDR3 nucleotide sequence: TGTGCCAGCAGCTTACAGGGAAGCTCCTACAATGAGCAGTTCTTC.

This clone was seen only once. This chain uses TRBV6-6 with TRBJ2-2, with a tentative D call TRBD1 (5 bases). Germline V gene sequence: CDR1 MNHNY, CDR2 SVGAGI (reference sequence). CDR3 length: 14 amino acids. V lost 6 bases to trimming and J lost 0 bases, with 8 bases between them. This CDR3 is CASSPTANTGELFF. The CDR3 DNA reads TGTGCCAGCAGCCCGACAGCGAACACCGGGGAGCTGTTTTTT.

This chain links TRBV5-4 with TRBJ2-7; weak D call: TRBD1 (5 bases). The CDR3 is 14 amino acids. Looked up from germline, CDR1 is SGHNT and CDR2 is YYREEE (reference sequence). The V gene lost 3 bases and the J gene lost 6 bases, with 16 bases spanning the gap. CDR3 loop: CASSSGSLYFEQYF. CDR3 coding DNA: TGTGCCAGCAGCTCAGGGTCATTATATTTCGAGCAGTACTTC.

The sample holds one count of this clone. The chain joins TRBV27 to TRBJ1-5, with D perhaps TRBD1 (5 bases). Germline V gives CDR1 MNHEY, CDR2 SMNVEV (reference sequence). The CDR3 runs to 15 residues. V gave up 2 bases and J gave up 6 bases, with 14 bases separating them. Here the CDR3 DNA reads TGTGCCAGCAGTTTAGGGCGCGGGGGTGGTCAGCCCCAGCATTTT. Encoded protein: CASSLGRGGGQPQHF.

This chain joins TRBV7-2 and TRBJ2-7, with a weak D call TRBD1 (5 bases). The V end was cut by 5 bases, the J end by 2 bases, with 16 bases between. This CDR3 is 15 amino acids long. Germline V CDR1 and CDR2: SGHTA, FQGNSA. The chain's CDR3 is CASSPRRDSPYEQYF. In DNA, the CDR3 is TGTGCCAGCAGCCCTCGCCGCGACAGCCCCTACGAGCAGTACTTC.

The chain combines TRBV6-6 with TRBJ1-1, with D possibly TRBD1 on 5 matching bases. The CDR3 consists of 12 residues. The V end was cut by 8 bases, the J end by 4 bases, with 11 bases between. Looked up from germline, CDR1 is MNHNY and CDR2 is SVGAGI (reference sequence). The CDR3 region has the DNA TGTGCCAGCGTTTCGGGGGGCACTGAAGCTTTCTTT. Its protein is CASVSGGTEAFF.

The chain joins TRBV18 to TRBJ2-2; D is unclear. Looked up from germline, CDR1 is KGHSH and CDR2 is LQKENI. This CDR3 has 14 amino acids. The V gene lost 2 bases and the J gene lost 1 base, with 5 bases spanning the gap. DNA for the CDR3: TGTGCCAGCTCACCAAACGGGAACACCGGGGAGCTGTTTTTT. It is translated as CASSPNGNTGELFF. Drawing the rest from reference TRBV18 and TRBJ2-2, the complete variable domain is NAGVMQNPRHLVRRRGQEARLRCSPMKGHSHVYWYRQLPEEGLKFMVYLQKENIIDESGMPKERFSAEFPKEGPSILRIQQVVRGDSAAYFCASSPNGNTGELFFGEGSRLTVL.

This chain uses TRBV5-1 with TRBJ2-5; D unclear. Germline loops: CDR1 SGHRS, CDR2 YFSETQ. The CDR3 is made up of 14 amino acids. The germline V and J ends were trimmed by 0 bases and 2 bases, with 8 bases remaining between them. For the CDR3, the DNA is TGCGCCAGCAGCTTGGGATCAGGACAAGAGACCCAGTACTTC. It encodes CASSLGSGQETQYF.

This chain connects TRBV19 to TRBJ2-7; 11 positions agree with TRBD1. After removal of 5 bases from V and 7 bases from J, the junction contained 7 bases not matched to a gene. This CDR3 has 14 residues. From germline, CDR1 is LNHDA and CDR2 SQIVND (reference sequence). This chain's CDR3 is CASSVGQGAFEQYF. Written as DNA, the CDR3 is TGTGCCAGTAGTGTTGGACAGGGGGCCTTTGAGCAGTACTTC.

CDR3 sequence (DNA): TGTGCCAGCAGTACCCAAAAGGACAGGGGGAACAATGAGCAGTTCTTC. Amino acid sequence: CASSTQKDRGNNEQFF. This sequence joins TRBV6-6 and TRBJ2-1; 10 bases fit TRBD1. CDR3 length equals 16 residues. CDR1 is MNHNY, CDR2 SVGAGI, per germline (reference sequence). With 5 bases clipped from V and 5 bases from J, the junction kept 9 bases outside the gene matches.

The chain combines TRBV19 with TRBJ2-3; 10 bases map to TRBD2. This CDR3 contains 16 residues. CDR1 LNHDA and CDR2 SQIVND come from the germline V gene (reference sequence). V lost 3 bases to trimming and J lost 2 bases; unmatched junction nucleotides: 5. As DNA, the CDR3 is TGTGCCAGTAGTATTGGGCTAGCGGGAGTCACAGATACGCAGTATTTT. Protein sequence: CASSIGLAGVTDTQYF. Supplemented by reference TRBV19 and TRBJ2-3, the full variable domain reads DGGITQSPKYLFRKEGQNVTLSCEQNLNHDAMYWYRQDPGQGLRLIYYSQIVNDFQKGDIAEGYSVSREKKESFPLTVTSAQKNPTAFYLCASSIGLAGVTDTQYFGPGTRLTVL.